These T cell receptor beta chains were read from a single sample in a study of technical replicates of blood from four donors. Some clones are missing from TCRdb's copy, which holds only in-frame ones; the method was immunoSEQ multiplex PCR. The sample records about 70,000 clones, roughly 94% being singletons. The sample taken for sequencing was T cells isolated from PBMCs. The source is a human donor in good health. The CDR3 runs from the conserved cysteine through the conserved F or W. A D gene is named only where the DNA matches it firmly. Clone size is shown for a subset of rows, as once, few, many or a class of expanded clone.

j_call | cdr3_length | d_call | v_call | clone_size | cdr3_nt | cdr3_aa
TRBJ2-7 | 15 | TRBD2 | TRBV5-1 | NA | TGCGCCAGCAGCTTGGACAGACTAGCGTCGGAAGAGCAGTACTTC | CASSLDRLASEEQYF
TRBJ2-1 | 15 | TRBD1 | TRBV2 | NA | TGTGCCAGCAGGGCCCGGGACAGGGACCACAATGAGCAGTTCTTC | CASRARDRDHNEQFF
TRBJ2-3 | 14 | NA | TRBV11-3 | NA | TGTGCCAGCAGCGAGTATAGTGGCACAGATACGCAGTATTTT | CASSEYSGTDTQYF
TRBJ1-2 | 10 | NA | TRBV2 | NA | TGTGCCAGCAGTCCGGAGGGCTACACCTTC | CASSPEGYTF
TRBJ2-1 | 15 | NA | TRBV6-5 | once | TGTGCCAGCAGATTTAGCCTTAGCTCCTACAATGAGCAGTTCTTC | CASRFSLSSYNEQFF
TRBJ2-1 | 14 | NA | TRBV27 | NA | TGTGCCAGCAGTTTAGCTACTAGTTCCAATGAGCAGTTCTTC | CASSLATSSNEQFF
TRBJ1-4 | 15 | NA | TRBV27 | NA | TGTGCCAGCAGTTTACGCAGGGCGGCTAATGAAAAACTGTTTTTT | CASSLRRAANEKLFF
TRBJ2-7 | 14 | TRBD2 | TRBV10-3 | NA | TGTGCCATCAGTGAGGGACTAGCAGCCTACGAGCAGTACTTC | CAISEGLAAYEQYF
TRBJ2-7 | 14 | TRBD1 | TRBV11-2 | NA | TGTGCCAGCAGCTTAGGACAGGGCTTCTACGAGCAGTACTTC | CASSLGQGFYEQYF
TRBJ2-7 | 19 | TRBD2 | TRBV28 | NA | TGTGCCAGCAGTTTAGTTTCGGGACTAGCGGGAGGGCCATTGTACGAGCAGTACTTC | CASSLVSGLAGGPLYEQYF
TRBJ2-5 | 15 | NA | TRBV30 | NA | TGTGCCTGGAGTATCGATAACGGGAGAGGGGAGACCCAGTACTTC | CAWSIDNGRGETQYF
TRBJ1-1 | 16 | TRBD1 | TRBV9 | once | TGTGCCAGCAGCGGCGCAGGGACAGGGGGCGCGGGTGAAGCTTTCTTT | CASSGAGTGGAGEAFF
TRBJ1-2 | 14 | NA | TRBV30 | NA | TGTGCCTGTCCCTTCGTTGTATTTAACTATGGCTACACCTTC | CACPFVVFNYGYTF
TRBJ2-7 | 16 | TRBD1 | TRBV7-6 | NA | TGTGCCAGCAGCTTCCCCGGCGGACAGGGCCCCTACGAGCAGTACTTC | CASSFPGGQGPYEQYF
TRBJ2-7 | 16 | TRBD2 | TRBV5-5 | once | TGTGCCAGCAGCTTGGGACTAGCGGGAGGGCCGGGCGAGCAGTACTTC | CASSLGLAGGPGEQYF
TRBJ2-7 | 18 | TRBD2 | TRBV4-3 | NA | TGCGCCAGCAGCCAAGATATAGGACTAGCGGGCTTCGGCCCCGAGCAGTACTTC | CASSQDIGLAGFGPEQYF
TRBJ2-7 | 14 | TRBD1 | TRBV27 | NA | TGTGCCAGCAGTTTGATTACAGGGGCTAACGAGCAGTACTTC | CASSLITGANEQYF
TRBJ2-5 | 12 | TRBD2 | TRBV6-6 | NA | TGTGCCAACAGAGCGGGGAAAGAGACCCAGTACTTC | CANRAGKETQYF
TRBJ1-1 | 15 | TRBD1 | TRBV4-2 | NA | TGTGCCAGCAGCCAAGCCCTAGACAGGGGCACTGAAGCTTTCTTT | CASSQALDRGTEAFF
TRBJ1-2 | 16 | TRBD1 | TRBV25-1 | NA | TGTGCCAGCAGTGAATCTACGAGGGACAGGGGCTATGGCTACACCTTC | CASSESTRDRGYGYTF
TRBJ1-1 | 13 | TRBD1 | TRBV9 | once | TGTGCCAGCAGCCTGGGACAGGTTACTGAAGCTTTCTTT | CASSLGQVTEAFF
TRBJ1-2 | 13 | TRBD1 | TRBV6-5 | NA | TGTGCCAGCAGATCACAGGGGGCGACTGGCTACACCTTC | CASRSQGATGYTF
TRBJ1-2 | 13 | NA | TRBV7-2 | NA | TGTGCCAGCAGCTTTGTCGGTAACTATGGCTACACCTTC | CASSFVGNYGYTF
TRBJ2-2 | 14 | NA | TRBV27 | NA | TGTGCCAGCAGTTTTTTCTATATGGCCGGGGAGCTGTTTTTT | CASSFFYMAGELFF
TRBJ1-2 | 13 | TRBD1 | TRBV6-5 | NA | TGTGCCAGCAGCCGGGGACAGGGGGAAGGCTACACCTTC | CASSRGQGEGYTF
TRBJ1-5 | 13 | NA | TRBV5-1 | NA | TGCGCCAGCAGCTTGGCAGGCAATCAGCCCCAGCATTTT | CASSLAGNQPQHF
TRBJ2-7 | 13 | NA | TRBV7-9 | NA | TGTGCCAGCAGCTTAGGCGGAACCTACGAGCAGTACTTC | CASSLGGTYEQYF
TRBJ1-1 | 13 | NA | TRBV18 | NA | TGTGCCAGCTCACCGGGGAGGGACACTGAAGCTTTCTTT | CASSPGRDTEAFF
TRBJ1-1 | 14 | NA | TRBV7-2 | NA | TGTGCCAGCAGCTTCCCGAGGGAGAACACTGAAGCTTTCTTT | CASSFPRENTEAFF
TRBJ2-7 | 16 | TRBD2 | TRBV6-5 | NA | TGTGCCAGCAGTTACTCGAGAGGACTAGCGGGGCCCGAGCAGTACTTC | CASSYSRGLAGPEQYF
TRBJ2-7 | 14 | TRBD2 | TRBV7-3 | NA | TGTGCCAGCAGCCGGCTAGCGGGACAAAACGAGCAGTACTTC | CASSRLAGQNEQYF
TRBJ2-7 | 15 | NA | TRBV6-1 | NA | TGTGCCAGCAGTGAACCGGCAGGGACTGGGTACGAGCAGTACTTC | CASSEPAGTGYEQYF
TRBJ1-4 | 15 | NA | TRBV5-1 | NA | TGCGCCAGCAGCGTAAGCGGGACGGATGATGAAAAACTGTTTTTT | CASSVSGTDDEKLFF
TRBJ1-5 | 14 | NA | TRBV5-8 | NA | TGTGCCAGCAGCTTGGTTGTCGGGGATCAGCCCCAGCATTTT | CASSLVVGDQPQHF
TRBJ2-5 | 13 | NA | TRBV30 | NA | TGTGCCTGGAGTCCCCCCGGAGAAGAGACCCAGTACTTC | CAWSPPGEETQYF
TRBJ2-7 | 11 | NA | TRBV20-1 | once | TGCAGTGCTAGTTCAGGGTCCGAGCAGTACTTC | CSASSGSEQYF
TRBJ2-5 | 15 | TRBD1 | TRBV6-1 | NA | TGTGCCAGCATTCCTGCTAGGGACAGGACAGAGACCCAGTACTTC | CASIPARDRTETQYF
TRBJ2-1 | 15 | NA | TRBV5-1 | NA | TGCGCCAGCAGCTCAGACGGGACAACCCACAATGAGCAGTTCTTC | CASSSDGTTHNEQFF
TRBJ2-1 | 11 | NA | TRBV10-3 | NA | TGTGCCATCAGACAGTACAATGAGCAGTTCTTC | CAIRQYNEQFF
TRBJ1-4 | 14 | NA | TRBV6-5 | NA | TGTGCCAGCAGATCGACAGCCCCTAATGAAAAACTGTTTTTT | CASRSTAPNEKLFF
TRBJ2-1 | 14 | TRBD2 | TRBV27 | NA | TGTGCCAGCATGACTAGCGGGAGTCACAATGAGCAGTTCTTC | CASMTSGSHNEQFF
TRBJ2-5 | 15 | TRBD1 | TRBV10-3 | NA | TGTGCCATCAGTGAGTCGCAGGGGGCTCGAGAGACCCAGTACTTC | CAISESQGARETQYF
TRBJ1-1 | 14 | NA | TRBV7-9 | NA | TGTGCCAGCAGTCGGACAGACCTGAACACTGAAGCTTTCTTT | CASSRTDLNTEAFF
TRBJ2-1 | 15 | TRBD2 | TRBV18 | few | TGTGCCAGCTCACCGGGACTAGCGGGATCCAATGAGCAGTTCTTC | CASSPGLAGSNEQFF
TRBJ1-3 | 13 | NA | TRBV13 | NA | TGTGCCAGCAGCTCCGGGGATAGAAACACCATATATTTT | CASSSGDRNTIYF
TRBJ2-7 | 13 | NA | TRBV5-1 | NA | TGCGCCAGCAGCTTGGAGATGCGCTACGAGCAGTACTTC | CASSLEMRYEQYF
TRBJ2-7 | 16 | TRBD2 | TRBV28 | NA | TGTGCCAGCAGTTTTTATCTCATGGGGGGGACCTACGAGCAGTACTTC | CASSFYLMGGTYEQYF
TRBJ2-7 | 15 | TRBD1 | TRBV28 | NA | TGTGCCAGCAGTCCGTTGACAGGGAGCGCCTACGAGCAGTACTTC | CASSPLTGSAYEQYF
TRBJ1-1 | 15 | NA | TRBV5-1 | NA | TGCGCCAGCAGCCCCCGGGGGGGGGAGAACACTGAAGCTTTCTTT | CASSPRGGENTEAFF